This TCR beta chain was identified during a study of OX40 agonist ivuxolimab in advanced cancers. Study-level background: Ivuxolimab was an agonistic, fully human IgG2 monoclonal antibody directed against OX40 (CD134), a costimulatory receptor. Intravenous ivuxolimab was administered to patients every 2 weeks at six dose levels: 0.01, 0.1, 0.3, 1.5, 3 and 10 mg/kg. Among the roughly 52 dose-escalation patients, some 20 had hepatocellular carcinoma, around 15 melanoma, 9 renal cell carcinoma and 9 head and neck cancer. A male proportion of around 83% and a mean age of 60 years, ranging from 23 to 79, were recorded for the dose-escalation cohort. Patients were allowed to have had prior anti-PD-1, anti-PD-L1 or anti-CTLA-4 therapy, and about 40% of the dose-escalation patients had been treated with checkpoint inhibitors. Partial responses occurred in three dose-escalation patients: two with cutaneous melanoma and one with hepatocellular carcinoma. The purpose of peripheral TCRbeta sequencing was to test whether ivuxolimab changed TCR sequence diversity and led to clonal T-cell expansion. The paper describes the monotherapy dose-escalation part (N ≈ 51 patients) of the phase I trial of ivuxolimab.

Patients with a history of autoimmune disease or receiving systemic immunosuppression were excluded from the trial. Peripheral blood for TCR sequencing was drawn from every dose cohort at baseline, at cycle 4 day 1 and at cycle 7 day 1. The samples were taken from a phase I, first-in-human, multicenter, open-label dose-escalation trial of ivuxolimab. Adults with locally advanced or metastatic melanoma, renal cell, hepatocellular, or head and neck squamous cell carcinoma were enrolled in the trial. Before TCR sequencing, CD4+ T cells and CD8+ T cells from peripheral blood were sorted into separate populations. To note about this clone: The antigen it binds to is not known. There are no base qualities to consult, and no much larger clone falls within one base.

Study-wide findings and limitations: In the 0.1-3.0 mg/kg groups, partial responders had among the lowest normalized peripheral clonal expansion, particularly in CD8+ T cells. At doses of 0.1 to 3.0 mg/kg, clonal expansion of both CD4+ and CD8+ T cells in blood was seen between baseline and week 6. Antigen specificity was not determined for the clonally expanded peripheral T cells. On average, CD8+ T cells showed more expanded clones than CD4+ T cells after ivuxolimab. Low levels of normalized T-cell clonal expansion were also seen in some nonresponding patients.

CDR1 and CDR2 (SGHRS, YFSETQ) derive from the germline V gene. Taken from cysteine to phenylalanine, the CDR3 has 15 residues. Here the CDR3 DNA is all that survives: 45 bases in frame from base 1. V is trimmed back by 4 bases and J by 4 bases, and the junction contains 9 bases that no gene match accounts for. For sequencing of the TCRbeta CDR3 region, genomic DNA was extracted from the sorted cells. TCRbeta CDR3 regions were sequenced using the immunoSEQ Assay. What TCRdb holds here is the immuneACCESS table cut down to in-frame rearrangements. Part of the clones is not present; checked against another copy, under half of the missing clones reflect an unresolved V gene, and the others are unexplained. This sample is represented by roughly 57,000 clones; nearly 80% of them were singletons. The ten largest make up under 3% of the sample.

The origin of this receptor is an adult with an advanced solid tumor such as melanoma, head and neck, liver or kidney cancer. The chain couples TRBV5-1 to TRBJ2-3, with 7 bases aligning to TRBD1. The starting material was CD4+ or CD8+ T cells sorted from blood, obtained in a trial of the OX40 agonist ivuxolimab. CDR3 sequence: CASSPQGTAADTQYF. Read as DNA, the sequence is TGCGCCAGCAGCCCACAGGGGACCGCTGCAGATACGCAGTATTTT.